Below are 19 T cell receptor beta chains sequenced from a single sample in a study of human T cells and chemical hapten exposure. Specified time point: patch test 1, 2 weeks after DPC sensitization. Treatment in this sample: therapeutic diphenylcyclopropenone sensitization with weekly scalp DPC. TCRdb reprocessed the RACE reads with MiXCR, giving one entry per CDR3 protein. Here the sample spans tens of thousands of distinct CDR3 sequences, 7.5% to 9% being singletons. Sequenced material: whole blood, taken in connection with sensitization to the hapten diphenylcyclopropenone (DPC). The receptors here all came from a woman aged 30 to 39 with alopecia areata. Some clones in this sample may be carry-over from other donors' samples.

Only a few counts were recorded for this clonotype. V is TRBV27 and J is TRBJ1-2, with D possibly being TRBD1 (5 bases). V lost 5 bases and J 2 bases, leaving 15 bases between the germline ends. The CDR3 is 15 residues long. Per the germline V gene, CDR1 is MNHEY and CDR2 is SMNVEV (reference sequence). The CDR3 DNA reads as TGTGCCAGCAGTCCGCAACCCGACAGAAACTATGGCTACACCTTC. Protein sequence: CASSPQPDRNYGYTF.

In its sample, this clonotype was seen many times. The CDR3 coding sequence is TGTGCCAGCAGTTACCTGCCCCAGGAGACCCAGTACTTC. Protein sequence: CASSYLPQETQYF. The V call is TRBV6-6, the J call TRBJ2-5; the D is unclear. Per the germline V gene, CDR1 is MNHNY and CDR2 is SVGAGI (reference sequence). The germline V and J ends were trimmed by 2 bases and 5 bases, with 9 bases remaining between them. The CDR3 covers 13 residues.

This clonotype was seen only a few times. J is TRBJ2-7 and V is TRBV5-1; 7 bases align to TRBD1. In germline, CDR1 is SGHRS, CDR2 YFSETQ. V shed 0 bases and J 2 bases; nucleotides not matched to a gene: 8. The CDR3 is 16 residues long. The CDR3 loop is CASSLGGTALAYEQYF. CDR3 sequence (DNA): TGCGCCAGCAGCTTGGGTGGGACAGCATTGGCCTACGAGCAGTACTTC.

This clonotype occurred a few times. The CDR3 sequence is CASSYGGPDNSPLHF. DNA of the CDR3: TGTGCCAGCAGTTACGGAGGCCCGGATAATTCACCCCTCCACTTT. This sequence joins TRBV6-5 and TRBJ1-6; D remains unclear. Trimming shortened V by 2 bases and J by 5 bases, and 10 bases separated the two germline ends. Germline values: CDR1 MNHEY, CDR2 SVGAGI. This CDR3 has 15 amino acids.

The chain links TRBV6-5 to TRBJ1-1, with 7 bases matching TRBD1. Trimming took 2 bases from V and 3 from J; bases not matched to a gene: 6. This CDR3 has 15 amino acids. Per the germline V gene, CDR1 is MNHEY and CDR2 is SVGAGI. This chain's CDR3 is CASSYQTGTYTEAFF. The CDR3, as DNA: TGTGCCAGCAGTTACCAGACAGGGACTTACACTGAAGCTTTCTTT.

In this sample, this clonotype turned up a few times. The rearrangement links TRBV25-1 to TRBJ2-1; 7 bases align to TRBD1. The V segment lost 4 bases and the J segment 2 bases; nucleotides outside the gene matches: 11. The CDR3 extends over 17 amino acids. The germline gives CDR1 MGHDK, CDR2 SYGVNS. This CDR3 is CASSGYRDSETYNEQFF. In DNA, the CDR3 is TGTGCCAGCAGTGGTTATAGGGACAGCGAAACCTACAATGAGCAGTTCTTC.

This clonotype was seen ten or more times. The chain employs TRBV3-1 and TRBJ2-5; the D is unclear. This CDR3 has 15 amino acids. Between the trimmed V and J ends, which lost 8 bases and 1 base, there was a span of 17 bases. Germline lookup yields CDR1 LGHDT and CDR2 YNNKEL (reference sequence). The CDR3 is CASGQRGRPQETQYF. DNA of the CDR3: TGTGCCAGCGGGCAGCGTGGCAGGCCCCAAGAGACCCAGTACTTC.

The CDR3 bases are TGTGCCAGCAGCCCCTGGGCGAGGCGTTGGGACACTGAAGCTTTCTTT. This encodes CASSPWARRWDTEAFF. The chain is built from TRBV7-2 and TRBJ1-1, with unresolved D. The germline gives CDR1 SGHTA, CDR2 FQGNSA. The CDR3 totals 16 residues. V lost 5 bases and J 3 bases, leaving 19 bases between the germline ends.

Note on this clonotype: A much larger clonotype is one base distant, so this may be a read error. J is TRBJ2-7 and V is TRBV5-6, with 8 bases matching TRBD2. The CDR3 has 16 amino acids. The germline V gene encodes CDR1 SGHDT and CDR2 YYEEEE. The CDR3 DNA is TGTGTCAGCAGCTTGGACGGGGGGGGCCTCTCCTACGAGCAGTACTTC. This gives the protein CVSSLDGGGLSYEQYF. The variable domain in full, with the rest retrieved from reference TRBV5-6 and TRBJ2-7, is DAGVTQSPTHLIKTRGQQVTLRCSPKSGHDTVSWYQQALGQGPQFIFQYYEEEERQRGNFPDRFSGHQFPNYSSELNVNALLLGDSALYLCVSSLDGGGLSYEQYFGPGTRLTVT.

This clonotype was picked up a small number of times. The chain couples TRBV9 to TRBJ2-2, with unresolved D. This CDR3 has 13 residues. CDR1 and CDR2 (germline): SGDLS, YYNGEE. The V gene lost 3 bases and the J gene lost 1 base, with 4 bases spanning the gap. The CDR3, as DNA: TGTGCCAGCAGCGGACAGAACACCGGGGAGCTGTTTTTT. It translates to CASSGQNTGELFF.

This clonotype was observed a few times. The rearrangement links TRBV2 to TRBJ1-5; D unclear. The CDR3 spans 14 residues. The germline gives CDR1 SNHLY, CDR2 FYNNEI. V shed 4 bases and J shed 0 bases, with 7 bases lying between them. DNA for the CDR3: TGTGCCAGCAGTGCCACGAATAGCAATCAGCCCCAGCATTTT. Amino acid sequence: CASSATNSNQPQHF.

This clonotype was observed many times. This chain joins TRBV7-2 and TRBJ1-2; D is uncertain. This CDR3 has 15 amino acids. CDR1 SGHTA and CDR2 FQGNSA come from the germline V gene. Trimming left V 1 base short and J 8 bases short, with 17 bases between. The CDR3: CASSLVLRELRGYTF. The CDR3 bases are TGTGCCAGCAGCTTAGTTCTTCGAGAGTTAAGGGGCTACACCTTC.

This clonotype has a handful of counts. The chain couples TRBV6-1 to TRBJ1-3, with D perhaps TRBD1 (5 bases). Trimming removed 5 bases from V and 0 bases from J, with 11 bases in between. Looked up from germline, CDR1 is MNHNS and CDR2 is SASEGT. The CDR3 contains 15 residues. The CDR3 coding sequence is TGTGCCAGCAGTTCTGACAGATACTCTGGAAACACCATATATTTT. As protein: CASSSDRYSGNTIYF.

This clonotype was counted ten times or more. The chain links TRBV7-9 to TRBJ2-1; 7 bases agree with TRBD2. CDR3 size: 17 residues. The germline V gene encodes CDR1 SEHNR and CDR2 FQNEAQ (reference sequence). V dropped 4 bases and J dropped 4; count of bases not matched to a gene: 13. Here the CDR3 reads CASSSLLAGNGYNEQFF. The CDR3 nucleotides read TGTGCCAGCAGCTCATTATTAGCGGGTAACGGTTACAATGAGCAGTTCTTC.

As regards this clonotype: A much larger clone lies a single base off, so this may be a read error. The chain is built from TRBV7-9 and TRBJ2-7; D gene uncertain. The germline V gene encodes CDR1 SEHNR and CDR2 FQNEAQ (reference sequence). Trimming removed 5 bases at V and 11 bases at J, with 16 bases between. The CDR3 consists of 12 residues. The CDR3 DNA reads as TGTGCCAGCAGCGTAGGACCCGAGACGGAGTACTTC. It is translated as CASSVGPETEYF.

This clonotype was detected many times. The rearrangement links TRBV10-3 to TRBJ2-1, with TRBD2 identical over 8 bases. V trimming: 2 bases; J trimming: 9 bases; junction bases outside the gene matches: 6. Germline V gene sequence: CDR1 ENHRY, CDR2 SYGVKD. CDR3 length: 14 residues. The CDR3 DNA follows: TGTGCCATCAGTGAGGGAGCGGGGGAGTGTGAGCAGTTCTTC. It translates to CAISEGAGECEQFF.

This clonotype has at least ten counts. This chain uses TRBV6-4 with TRBJ2-3; 7 nucleotides match TRBD1. J lost 4 bases, V lost 0 bases, and 1 base had no gene match. This CDR3 region has 14 residues. Germline CDR1 MRHNA, CDR2 SNTAGT. CDR3 in amino acids: CASSDSTGADTQYF. The CDR3 DNA is TGTGCCAGCAGTGACTCAACAGGGGCAGATACGCAGTATTTT.

This clonotype occurred many times. The chain couples TRBV25-1 to TRBJ1-1; D is perhaps TRBD1 (5 bases). Germline loops: CDR1 MGHDK, CDR2 SYGVNS. The CDR3 runs to 15 residues. Trimming cost V 5 bases and J 5 bases, with 18 bases left between them. Here the CDR3 reads CASSSAGRGGTEAFF. CDR3 coding DNA: TGTGCCAGCAGTTCCGCTGGGAGGGGAGGGACTGAAGCTTTCTTT.

The V gene is TRBV20-1, the J gene TRBJ2-3; D call uncertain. The V and J ends lost 7 bases and 5 bases respectively, with 13 bases between them. This CDR3 is built from 12 residues. Germline V gives CDR1 DFQATT, CDR2 SNEGSKA (reference sequence). The DNA of the CDR3 is TGCAGTGTCCCTCCCGGAATAGATACGCAGTATTTT. As protein: CSVPPGIDTQYF.